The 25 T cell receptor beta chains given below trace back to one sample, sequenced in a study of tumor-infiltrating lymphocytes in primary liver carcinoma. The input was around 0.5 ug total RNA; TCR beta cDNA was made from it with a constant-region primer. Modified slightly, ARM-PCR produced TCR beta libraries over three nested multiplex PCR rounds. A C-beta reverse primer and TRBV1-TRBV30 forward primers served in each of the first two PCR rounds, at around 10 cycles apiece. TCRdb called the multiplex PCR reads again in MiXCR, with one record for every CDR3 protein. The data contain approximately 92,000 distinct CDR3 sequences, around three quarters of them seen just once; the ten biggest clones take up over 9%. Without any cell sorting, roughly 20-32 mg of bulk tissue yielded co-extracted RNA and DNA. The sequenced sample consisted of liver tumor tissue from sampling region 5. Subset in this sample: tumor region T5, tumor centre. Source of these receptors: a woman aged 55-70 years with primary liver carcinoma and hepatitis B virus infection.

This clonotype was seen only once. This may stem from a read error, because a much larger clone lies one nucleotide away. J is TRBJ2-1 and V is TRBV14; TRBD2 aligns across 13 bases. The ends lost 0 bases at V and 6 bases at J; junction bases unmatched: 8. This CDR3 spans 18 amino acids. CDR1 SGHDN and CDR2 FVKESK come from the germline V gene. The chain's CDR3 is CASSQEDWGLAGINEQFF. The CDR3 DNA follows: TGTGCCAGCAGCCAAGAAGATTGGGGACTAGCGGGAATCAATGAGCAGTTCTTC.

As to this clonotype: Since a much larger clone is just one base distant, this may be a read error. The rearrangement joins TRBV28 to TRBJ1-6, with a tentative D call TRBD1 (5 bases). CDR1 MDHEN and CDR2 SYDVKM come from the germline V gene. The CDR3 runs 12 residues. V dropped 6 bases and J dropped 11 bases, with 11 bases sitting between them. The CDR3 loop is CASRDKDTPLHF. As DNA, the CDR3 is TGTGCCAGCAGAGACAAGGACACACCCCTCCACTTT.

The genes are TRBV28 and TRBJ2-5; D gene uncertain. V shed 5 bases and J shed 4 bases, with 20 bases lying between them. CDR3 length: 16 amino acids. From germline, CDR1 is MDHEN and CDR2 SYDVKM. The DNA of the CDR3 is TGTGCCAGCAGTACCGACGGGTCTTTTCTTCCAGAGACCCAGTACTTC. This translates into CASSTDGSFLPETQYF.

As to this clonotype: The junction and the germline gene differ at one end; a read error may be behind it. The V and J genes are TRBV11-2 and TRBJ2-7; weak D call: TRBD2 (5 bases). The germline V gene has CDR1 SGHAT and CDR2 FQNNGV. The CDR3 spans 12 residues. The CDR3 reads CASCLEGDQQYF. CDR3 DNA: TGTGCCAGCTGCTTAGAGGGCGATCAGCAGTACTTC.

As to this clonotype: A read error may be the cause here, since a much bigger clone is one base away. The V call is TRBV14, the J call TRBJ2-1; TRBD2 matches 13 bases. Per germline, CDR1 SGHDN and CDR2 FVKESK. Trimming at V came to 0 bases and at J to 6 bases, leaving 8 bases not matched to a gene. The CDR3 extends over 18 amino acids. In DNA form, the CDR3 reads TGTGCCAGCAGCCAAGAACTTTGGGGACTAGCGGGAATCAATGAGCAGTTCTTC. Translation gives CASSQELWGLAGINEQFF.

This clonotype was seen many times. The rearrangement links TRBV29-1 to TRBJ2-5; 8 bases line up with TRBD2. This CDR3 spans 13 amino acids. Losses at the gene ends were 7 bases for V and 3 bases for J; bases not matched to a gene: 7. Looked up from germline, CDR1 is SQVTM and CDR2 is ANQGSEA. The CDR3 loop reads CSAGGGQEETQYF. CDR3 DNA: TGCAGCGCCGGGGGGGGGCAGGAAGAGACCCAGTACTTC.

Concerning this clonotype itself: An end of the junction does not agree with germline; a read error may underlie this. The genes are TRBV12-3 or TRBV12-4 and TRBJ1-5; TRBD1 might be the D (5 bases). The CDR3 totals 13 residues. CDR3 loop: CASSLSGRQPQHF. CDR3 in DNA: TGTGCCAGCAGTTTGTCGGGACGGCAGCCCCAACACTTT.

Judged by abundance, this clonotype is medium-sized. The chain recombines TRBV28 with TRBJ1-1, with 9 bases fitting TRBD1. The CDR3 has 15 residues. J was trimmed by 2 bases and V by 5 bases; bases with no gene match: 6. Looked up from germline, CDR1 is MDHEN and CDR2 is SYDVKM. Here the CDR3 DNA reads TGTGCCAGCAGTCCGACGGGACAGGGTAACACTGAAGCTTTCTTT. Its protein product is CASSPTGQGNTEAFF.

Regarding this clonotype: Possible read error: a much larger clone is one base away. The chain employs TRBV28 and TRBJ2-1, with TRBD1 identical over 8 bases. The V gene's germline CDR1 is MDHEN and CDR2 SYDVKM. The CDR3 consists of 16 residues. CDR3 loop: CAGSEGQVTYYNEQFF. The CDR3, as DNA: TGTGCCGGCAGTGAGGGACAGGTCACATACTACAATGAGCAGTTCTTC.

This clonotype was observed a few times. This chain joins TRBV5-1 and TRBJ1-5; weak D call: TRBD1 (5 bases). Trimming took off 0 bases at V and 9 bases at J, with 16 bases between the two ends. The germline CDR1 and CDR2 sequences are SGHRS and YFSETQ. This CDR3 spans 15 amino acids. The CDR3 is CASSLEGYSDRPQHF. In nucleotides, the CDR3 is TGCGCCAGCAGCTTGGAGGGGTATTCCGATCGGCCCCAGCATTTT. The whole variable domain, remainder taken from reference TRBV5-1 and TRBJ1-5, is KAGVTQTPRYLIKTRGQQVTLSCSPISGHRSVSWYQQTPGQGLQFLFEYFSETQRNKGNFPGRFSGRQFSNSRSEMNVSTLELGDSALYLCASSLEGYSDRPQHFGDGTRLSIL.

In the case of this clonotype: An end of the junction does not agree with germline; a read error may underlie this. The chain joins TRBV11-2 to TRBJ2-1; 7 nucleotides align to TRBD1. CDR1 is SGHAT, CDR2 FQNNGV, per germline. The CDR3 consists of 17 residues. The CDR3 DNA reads TGTGCCAGCAACTTACGACCGGGACAGAGTTCCTACAATGAGCAGTTCTTC. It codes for CASNLRPGQSSYNEQFF.

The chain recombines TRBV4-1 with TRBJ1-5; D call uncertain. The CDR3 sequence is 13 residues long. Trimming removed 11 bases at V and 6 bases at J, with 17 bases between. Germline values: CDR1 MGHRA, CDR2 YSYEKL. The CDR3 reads CAGIHGQIQPQHF. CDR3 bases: TGCGCCGGCATCCATGGCCAGATTCAGCCCCAGCATTTT.

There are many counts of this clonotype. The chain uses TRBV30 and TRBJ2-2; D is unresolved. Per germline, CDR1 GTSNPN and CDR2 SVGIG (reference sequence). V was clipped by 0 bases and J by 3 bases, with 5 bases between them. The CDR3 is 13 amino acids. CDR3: CAWSVSDTGELFF. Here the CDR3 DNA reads TGTGCCTGGAGTGTGTCCGACACCGGGGAGCTGTTTTTT.

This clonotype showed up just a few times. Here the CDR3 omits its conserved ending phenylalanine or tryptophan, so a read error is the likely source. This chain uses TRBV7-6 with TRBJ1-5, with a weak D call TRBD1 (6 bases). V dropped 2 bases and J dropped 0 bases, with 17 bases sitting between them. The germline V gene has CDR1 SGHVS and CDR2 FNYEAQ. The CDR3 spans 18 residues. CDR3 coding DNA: TGTGCCAGCAGCTTATCTCCCACTGTCAGGGGTAGCAATCAGCCCCAGCATTTA. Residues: CASSLSPTVRGSNQPQHL.

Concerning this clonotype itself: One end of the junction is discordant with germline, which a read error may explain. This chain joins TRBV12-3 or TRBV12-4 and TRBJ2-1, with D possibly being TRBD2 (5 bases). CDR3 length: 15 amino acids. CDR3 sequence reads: CVSSHHGSSYNERFF. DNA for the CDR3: TGTGTCAGCAGTCACCATGGGAGCTCCTACAATGAGCGGTTCTTC.

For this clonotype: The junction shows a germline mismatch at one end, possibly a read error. The CDR3 loop reads CASSGPGGAQETHYF. The CDR3, as DNA: TGTGCCAGCAGTGGCCCGGGAGGCGCCCAAGAGACCCATTACTTC. V usage is TRBV28 and J usage is TRBJ2-5, with 7 positions matching TRBD2. Germline CDR1 MDHEN, CDR2 SYDVKM. This CDR3 is 15 amino acids long.

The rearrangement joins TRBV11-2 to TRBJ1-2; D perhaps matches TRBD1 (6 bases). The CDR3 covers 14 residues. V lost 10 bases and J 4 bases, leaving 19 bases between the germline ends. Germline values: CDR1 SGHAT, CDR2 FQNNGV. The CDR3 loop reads CANCLTRGFYGYTF. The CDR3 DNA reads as TGTGCCAACTGCTTAACCAGGGGATTCTATGGCTACACCTTC.

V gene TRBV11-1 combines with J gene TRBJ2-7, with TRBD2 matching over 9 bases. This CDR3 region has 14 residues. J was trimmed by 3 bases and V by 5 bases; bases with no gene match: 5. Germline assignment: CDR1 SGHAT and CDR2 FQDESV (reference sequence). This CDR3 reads CASSRDSGSYEQYF. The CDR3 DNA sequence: TGTGCCAGCAGCAGAGATAGCGGGAGCTACGAGCAGTACTTC.

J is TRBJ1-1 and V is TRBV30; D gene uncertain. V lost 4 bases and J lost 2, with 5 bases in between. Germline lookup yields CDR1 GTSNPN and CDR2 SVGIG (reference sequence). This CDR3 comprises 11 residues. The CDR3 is CAWNANTEAFF. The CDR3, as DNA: TGTGCCTGGAATGCTAACACTGAAGCTTTCTTT.

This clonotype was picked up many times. CDR3 DNA: TGTGCCAGCAGCTTAGCCCACGAGCAGTACTTC. It specifies CASSLAHEQYF. This chain joins TRBV7-8 and TRBJ2-7; D is ambiguous. Germline assignment: CDR1 SGHVS and CDR2 FQNEAQ. Trimming stripped 0 bases from V and 5 bases from J, with 2 bases between. The CDR3 covers 11 residues.

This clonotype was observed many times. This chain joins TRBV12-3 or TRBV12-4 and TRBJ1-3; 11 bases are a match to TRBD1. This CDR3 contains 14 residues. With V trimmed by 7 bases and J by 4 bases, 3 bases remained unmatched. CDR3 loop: CASTDRGRGNTIYF. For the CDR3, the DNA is TGTGCCAGCACGGACAGGGGGCGAGGAAACACCATATATTTT.

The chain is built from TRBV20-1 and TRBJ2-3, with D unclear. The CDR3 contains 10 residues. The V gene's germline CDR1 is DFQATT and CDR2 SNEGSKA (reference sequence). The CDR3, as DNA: TGCAGCACATCTCGCGATACGCAGTATTTT. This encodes CSTSRDTQYF.

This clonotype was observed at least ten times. CDR3 nucleotide sequence: TGTGCCAGCAGTCCCCCGAGAGGAAAACTGTTTTTT. Residues: CASSPPRGKLFF. V and J are TRBV28 and TRBJ1-4; no reliable D call. Per the germline V gene, CDR1 is MDHEN and CDR2 is SYDVKM. V shed 5 bases and J shed 10 bases, with 11 bases lying between them. The CDR3 totals 12 residues.

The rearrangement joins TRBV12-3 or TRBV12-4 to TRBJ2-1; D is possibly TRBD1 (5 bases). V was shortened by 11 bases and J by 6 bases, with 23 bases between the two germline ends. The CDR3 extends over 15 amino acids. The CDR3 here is CADRDEREAPNEQFF. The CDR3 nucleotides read TGTGCCGACAGAGACGAGCGTGAGGCCCCCAATGAGCAGTTCTTC.

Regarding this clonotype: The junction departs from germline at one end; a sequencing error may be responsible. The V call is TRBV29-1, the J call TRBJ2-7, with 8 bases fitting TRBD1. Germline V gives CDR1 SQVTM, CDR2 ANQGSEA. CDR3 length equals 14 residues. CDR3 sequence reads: CGVLDRAVTNEQYF. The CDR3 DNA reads TGCGGCGTCCTGGACAGGGCTGTTACAAACGAGCAGTACTTC.